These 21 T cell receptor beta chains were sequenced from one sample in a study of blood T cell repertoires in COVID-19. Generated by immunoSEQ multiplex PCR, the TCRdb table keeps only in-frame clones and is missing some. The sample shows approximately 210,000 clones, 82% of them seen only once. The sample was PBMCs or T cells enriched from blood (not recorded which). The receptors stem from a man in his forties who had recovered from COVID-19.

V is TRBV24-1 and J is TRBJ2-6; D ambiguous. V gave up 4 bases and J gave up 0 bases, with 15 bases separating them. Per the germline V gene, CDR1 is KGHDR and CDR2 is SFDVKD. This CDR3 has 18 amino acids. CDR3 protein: CATSDTQSSNSGANVLTF. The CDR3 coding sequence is TGTGCCACCAGTGACACACAGAGCTCCAACTCTGGGGCCAACGTCCTGACTTTC.

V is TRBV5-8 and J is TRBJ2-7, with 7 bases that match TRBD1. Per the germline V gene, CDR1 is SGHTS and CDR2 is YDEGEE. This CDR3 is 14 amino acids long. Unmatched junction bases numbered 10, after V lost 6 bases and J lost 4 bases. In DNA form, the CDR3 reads TGTGCCAGCATCGTTCGACAGGGAAGGTACGAGCAGTACTTC. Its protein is CASIVRQGRYEQYF. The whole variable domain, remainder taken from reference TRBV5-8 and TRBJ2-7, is EAGVTQSPTHLIKTRGQQATLRCSPISGHTSVYWYQQALGLGLQFLLWYDEGEERNRGNFPPRFSGRQFPNYSSELNVNALELEDSALYLCASIVRQGRYEQYFGPGTRLTVT.

The CDR3 coding sequence is TGTGCCAGCAGGCCCACGGTGCCGCCCCTCCACTTT. Translated: CASRPTVPPLHF. The chain links TRBV28 to TRBJ1-6, with no clear D. The length of the CDR3 is 12 residues. V gave up 6 bases and J gave up 13 bases, with 13 bases separating them. CDR1 MDHEN and CDR2 SYDVKM come from the germline V gene.

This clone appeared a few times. CDR3 sequence reads: CASSLGPGEKLFF. CDR3 in DNA: TGTGCCAGCAGTCTCGGCCCAGGGGAAAAACTGTTTTTT. The chain joins TRBV27 to TRBJ1-4; D possibly corresponds to TRBD1 (5 bases). V was trimmed by 5 bases and J by 8 bases, leaving 12 bases between them. The V gene's germline CDR1 is MNHEY and CDR2 SMNVEV (reference sequence). There are 13 residues in the CDR3.

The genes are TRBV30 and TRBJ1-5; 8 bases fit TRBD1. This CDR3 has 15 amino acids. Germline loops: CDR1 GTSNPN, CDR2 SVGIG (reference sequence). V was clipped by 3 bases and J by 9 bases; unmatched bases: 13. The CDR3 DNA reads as TGTGCCTGGAGGGCTCCGGACAGGGTAGGGACGCCCCAGCATTTT. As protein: CAWRAPDRVGTPQHF.

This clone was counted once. The CDR3 nucleotides are TGTGCCAGTAGTATCGACAGCGGGCTCACTGAAGCTTTCTTT. It is translated as CASSIDSGLTEAFF. The V gene is TRBV19, the J gene TRBJ1-1; D might be TRBD1 (5 bases). The CDR3 length is 14 residues. The germline V and J ends were trimmed by 3 bases and 4 bases, with 12 bases remaining between them. Germline-derived CDR1 and CDR2 are LNHDA and SQIVND (reference sequence).

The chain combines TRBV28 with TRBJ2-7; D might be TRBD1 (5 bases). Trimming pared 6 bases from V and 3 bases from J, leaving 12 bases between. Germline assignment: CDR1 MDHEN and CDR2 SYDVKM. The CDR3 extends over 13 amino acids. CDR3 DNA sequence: TGTGCCAGCAGCAAAGCCGACAGCTACGAGCAGTACTTC. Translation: CASSKADSYEQYF.

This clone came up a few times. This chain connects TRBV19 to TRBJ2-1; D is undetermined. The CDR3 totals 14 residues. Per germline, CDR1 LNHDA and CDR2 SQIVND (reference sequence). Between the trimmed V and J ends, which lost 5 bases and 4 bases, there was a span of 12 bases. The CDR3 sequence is CASSDLVMYNEQFF. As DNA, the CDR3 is TGTGCCAGTAGTGATCTAGTGATGTACAATGAGCAGTTCTTC. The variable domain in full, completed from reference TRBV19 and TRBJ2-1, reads DGGITQSPKYLFRKEGQNVTLSCEQNLNHDAMYWYRQDPGQGLRLIYYSQIVNDFQKGDIAEGYSVSREKKESFPLTVTSAQKNPTAFYLCASSDLVMYNEQFFGPGTRLTVL.

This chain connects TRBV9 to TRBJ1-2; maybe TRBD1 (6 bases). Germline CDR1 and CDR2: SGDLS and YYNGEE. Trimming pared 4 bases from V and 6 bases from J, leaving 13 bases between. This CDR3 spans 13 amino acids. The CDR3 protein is CASSTNRVHGYTF. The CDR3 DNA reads TGTGCCAGCAGCACCAACAGGGTCCATGGCTACACCTTC.

The CDR3 spells CASSLVQGAQYEQFF. The CDR3 DNA reads as TGTGCCAGCAGCTTAGTCCAGGGGGCACAATATGAGCAGTTCTTC. The V gene is TRBV7-9, the J gene TRBJ2-1; the match to TRBD1 covers 8 bases. Germline V gene lookup returns CDR1 SEHNR and CDR2 FQNEAQ (reference sequence). The CDR3 length is 15 residues. J was trimmed by 8 bases and V by 1 base; bases with no gene match: 7.

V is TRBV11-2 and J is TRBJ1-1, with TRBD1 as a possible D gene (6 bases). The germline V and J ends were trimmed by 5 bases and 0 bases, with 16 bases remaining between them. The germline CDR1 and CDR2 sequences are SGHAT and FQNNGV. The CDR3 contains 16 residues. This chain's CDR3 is CASSHGLGGMNTEAFF. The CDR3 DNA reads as TGTGCCAGCAGCCACGGCCTAGGGGGAATGAACACTGAAGCTTTCTTT.

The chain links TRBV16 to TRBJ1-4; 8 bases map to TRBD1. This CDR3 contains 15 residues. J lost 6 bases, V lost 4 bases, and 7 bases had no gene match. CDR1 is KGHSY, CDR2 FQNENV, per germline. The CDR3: CASSPRTGRYEKLFF. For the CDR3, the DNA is TGTGCCAGCAGCCCCCGGACAGGGCGTTATGAAAAACTGTTTTTT.

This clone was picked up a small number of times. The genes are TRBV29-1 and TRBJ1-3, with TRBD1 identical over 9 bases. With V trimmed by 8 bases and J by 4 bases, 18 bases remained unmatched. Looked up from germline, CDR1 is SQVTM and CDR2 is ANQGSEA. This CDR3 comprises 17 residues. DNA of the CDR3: TGCAGCACTGGGGGACAGGGTTCTTTCGGTGTCGGAAACACCATATATTTT. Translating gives CSTGGQGSFGVGNTIYF.

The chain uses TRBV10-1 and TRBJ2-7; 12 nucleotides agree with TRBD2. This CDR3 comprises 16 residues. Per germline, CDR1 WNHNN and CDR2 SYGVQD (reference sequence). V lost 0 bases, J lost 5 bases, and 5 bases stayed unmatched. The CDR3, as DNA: TGCGCCAGCAGTGAGTCCCGACTAGCGGGAGACCACGAGCAGTACGTC. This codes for CASSESRLAGDHEQYV.

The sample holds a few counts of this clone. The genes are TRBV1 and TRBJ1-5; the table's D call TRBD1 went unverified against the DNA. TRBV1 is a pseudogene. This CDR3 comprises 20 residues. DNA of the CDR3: TGCACCAGCAGCCAGGGACAACAGGGGGCGATTTTTCCCCCCAATCAGCCCCAGCATTTT. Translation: CTSSQGQQGAIFPPNQPQHF.

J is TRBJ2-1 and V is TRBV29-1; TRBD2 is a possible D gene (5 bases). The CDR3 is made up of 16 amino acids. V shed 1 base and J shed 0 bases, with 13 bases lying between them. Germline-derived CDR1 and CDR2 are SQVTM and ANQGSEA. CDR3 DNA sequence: TGCAGCGTTGAAGGTCCATTCCTAGCCTCCTACAATGAGCAGTTCTTC. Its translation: CSVEGPFLASYNEQFF.

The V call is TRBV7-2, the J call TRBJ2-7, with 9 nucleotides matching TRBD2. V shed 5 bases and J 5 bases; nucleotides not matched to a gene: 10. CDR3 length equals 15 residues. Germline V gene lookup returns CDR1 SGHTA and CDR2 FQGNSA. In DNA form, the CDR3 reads TGTGCCAGCAGCCCAGGGGGTAGCGGGAGAGACGAGCAGTACTTC. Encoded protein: CASSPGGSGRDEQYF.

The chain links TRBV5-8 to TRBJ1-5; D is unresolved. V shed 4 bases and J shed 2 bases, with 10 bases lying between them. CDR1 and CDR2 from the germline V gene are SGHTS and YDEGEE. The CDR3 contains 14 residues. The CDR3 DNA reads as TGTGCCAGCAGCCCTCGTACTGGCAATCAGCCCCAGCATTTT. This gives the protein CASSPRTGNQPQHF.

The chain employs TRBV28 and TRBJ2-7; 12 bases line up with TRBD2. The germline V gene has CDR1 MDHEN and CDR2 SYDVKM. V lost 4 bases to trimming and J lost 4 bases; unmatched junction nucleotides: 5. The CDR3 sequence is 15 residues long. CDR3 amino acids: CASSSGLAGRYEQYV. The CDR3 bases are TGTGCCAGCAGTTCCGGACTAGCGGGAAGGTACGAGCAGTACGTC.

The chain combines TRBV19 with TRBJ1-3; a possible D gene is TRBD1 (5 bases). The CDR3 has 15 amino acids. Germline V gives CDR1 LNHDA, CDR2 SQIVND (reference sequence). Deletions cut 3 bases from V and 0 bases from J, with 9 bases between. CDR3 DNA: TGTGCCAGTAGTATTCAGGGCCGCTCTGGAAACACCATATATTTT. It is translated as CASSIQGRSGNTIYF.

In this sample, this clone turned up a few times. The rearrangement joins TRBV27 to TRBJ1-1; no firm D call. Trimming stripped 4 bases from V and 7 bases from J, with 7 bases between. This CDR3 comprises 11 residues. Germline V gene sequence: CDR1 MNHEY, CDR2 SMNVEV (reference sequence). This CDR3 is CASSSGGEAFF. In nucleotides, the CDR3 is TGTGCCAGCAGTTCCGGAGGTGAAGCTTTCTTT.